The 32 T cell receptor beta chains reported below all come from one sample, sequenced in a study of blood T cell repertoires in COVID-19. This table comes from immunoSEQ multiplex PCR, and its TCRdb copy is limited to in-frame clones, with some not included. The sample comprises 35,000 to 50,000 clones, roughly 87% of which are singletons, and about 8.8% rests with the top ten. The sequencing input was peripheral blood. These receptors originate from an elderly woman with active COVID-19.

The CDR3 DNA reads as TGTGCCAGCAGCTTAGCGAGTAGCGGGATTGTCACAGATACGCAGTATTTT. Translation: CASSLASSGIVTDTQYF. The chain combines TRBV7-2 with TRBJ2-3; 8 bases match TRBD2. CDR1 SGHTA and CDR2 FQGNSA come from the germline V gene. V lost 0 bases, J lost 2 bases, and 7 bases stayed unmatched. The CDR3 spans 17 residues.

The chain links TRBV9 to TRBJ1-4, with TRBD1 identical over 8 bases. The CDR3 spans 15 residues. J lost 7 bases, V lost 3 bases, and 8 bases had no gene match. The germline V gene encodes CDR1 SGDLS and CDR2 YYNGEE. The CDR3 DNA is TGTGCCAGCAGCGGTCAGACAGGGGTTGGTGAAAAACTGTTTTTT. Translated, it gives CASSGQTGVGEKLFF.

The rearrangement joins TRBV4-1 to TRBJ1-2, with D perhaps TRBD1 (5 bases). The CDR3 is 19 residues long. From germline, CDR1 is MGHRA and CDR2 YSYEKL. V was trimmed by 1 base and J by 0 bases, leaving 21 bases between them. Here the CDR3 reads CASSQAPGLGRSTNYGYTF. In DNA, the CDR3 is TGCGCCAGCAGCCAAGCCCCGGGACTCGGCCGATCTACTAACTATGGCTACACCTTC.

The sample holds one count of this clone. The chain carries TRBV6-2 or TRBV6-3 and TRBJ2-7; TRBD1 agrees at 9 bases. Germline CDR1 and CDR2: MNHEY and SVGEGT. This CDR3 has 14 amino acids. V lost 2 bases to trimming and J lost 4 bases; unmatched junction nucleotides: 3. This CDR3 is CASSYKGQGYEQYF. The DNA of the CDR3 is TGTGCCAGCAGTTACAAGGGACAGGGTTACGAGCAGTACTTC.

The CDR3 reads CASSPGQGGTGNTIYF. The CDR3 DNA sequence: TGTGCCAGCAGCCCAGGACAGGGGGGTACTGGAAACACCATATATTTT. This chain connects TRBV4-2 to TRBJ1-3; 10 nucleotides line up with TRBD1. With V trimmed by 4 bases and J by 2 bases, 5 bases remained unmatched. This CDR3 spans 16 amino acids. Germline V CDR1 and CDR2: LGHNA, YNFKEQ.

The rearrangement uses TRBV24-1 and TRBJ2-1; D is unresolved. V was clipped by 5 bases and J by 5 bases, with 3 bases between them. Germline CDR1 reads KGHDR; CDR2 reads SFDVKD. This CDR3 is built from 11 residues. The CDR3 loop is CATSANNEQFF. In nucleotides, the CDR3 is TGTGCCACCAGTGCCAACAATGAGCAGTTCTTC.

This chain connects TRBV3-1 (or the pseudogene TRBV3-2) to TRBJ2-5, with TRBD1 matching over 7 bases. V trimming: 3 bases; J trimming: 3 bases; junction bases outside the gene matches: 4. The CDR3 spans 14 residues. Germline CDR1 reads LGHDT; CDR2 reads YNNKEL (reference sequence). In nucleotides, the CDR3 is TGTGCCAGCAGCCACCTGACAGGGAAAGAGACCCAGTACTTC. The encoded protein is CASSHLTGKETQYF.

The chain links TRBV30 to TRBJ1-1; 8 bases fit TRBD1. The V segment lost 3 bases and the J segment 7 bases; nucleotides outside the gene matches: 7. This CDR3 has 13 residues. Germline lookup yields CDR1 GTSNPN and CDR2 SVGIG (reference sequence). CDR3 amino acids: CAWREGGTGEAFF. The CDR3 nucleotides read TGTGCCTGGAGAGAGGGCGGGACAGGTGAAGCTTTCTTT. The variable domain in full, completed from reference TRBV30 and TRBJ1-1, reads SQTIHQWPATLVQPVGSPLSLECTVEGTSNPNLYWYRQAAGRGLQLLFYSVGIGQISSEVPQNLSASRPQDRQFILSSKKLLLSDSGFYLCAWREGGTGEAFFGQGTRLTVV.

The chain recombines TRBV5-1 with TRBJ1-6, with a weak D call TRBD1 (6 bases). The CDR3 has 16 residues. Germline V CDR1 and CDR2: SGHRS, YFSETQ. Trimming stripped 4 bases from V and 5 bases from J, with 16 bases between. The chain's CDR3 is CASSAQAGTNNSPLHF. In DNA, the CDR3 is TGCGCCAGCAGCGCCCAGGCAGGGACAAATAATTCACCCCTCCACTTT.

The chain recombines TRBV6-2 or TRBV6-3 with TRBJ2-5; D call uncertain. Trimming took off 2 bases at V and 1 base at J, with 11 bases between the two ends. This CDR3 comprises 15 residues. The germline CDR1 and CDR2 sequences are MNHEY and SVGEGT. CDR3 in DNA: TGTGCCAGCAGTTACAGTGTTTACAGCCAAGAGACCCAGTACTTC. This sequence encodes CASSYSVYSQETQYF.

V is TRBV3-1 (or the pseudogene TRBV3-2) and J is TRBJ1-1; TRBD1 might be the D (5 bases). The V gene's germline CDR1 is LGHDT and CDR2 YNNKEL (reference sequence). Deletions cut 3 bases from V and 0 bases from J, with 14 bases between. This CDR3 region has 16 residues. The CDR3 sequence: CASSHLRDSLNTEAFF. In DNA, the CDR3 is TGTGCCAGCAGCCACCTTCGCGACAGCTTGAACACTGAAGCTTTCTTT.

V usage is TRBV6-5 and J usage is TRBJ2-7, with 7 bases fitting TRBD1. V shed 4 bases, J shed 0 bases, and the junction held 6 bases outside the gene matches. Germline lookup yields CDR1 MNHEY and CDR2 SVGAGI. This CDR3 comprises 15 residues. The CDR3, as DNA: TGTGCCAGCAGTTTTGGACAGGAACCCTCCTACGAGCAGTACTTC. The encoded protein is CASSFGQEPSYEQYF.

This chain links TRBV28 with TRBJ1-1, with a tentative D call TRBD1 (6 bases). In germline, CDR1 is MDHEN, CDR2 SYDVKM. The CDR3 consists of 13 residues. Trimming removed 8 bases at V and 4 bases at J, with 14 bases between. The CDR3: CASGKRGGTEAFF. The CDR3 nucleotides are TGTGCCAGCGGGAAAAGAGGGGGCACTGAAGCTTTCTTT.

The V call is TRBV12-1, the J call TRBJ1-3; the D segment call TRBD1 is taken from the table without a DNA check. TRBV12-1 is deemed a pseudogene. CDR3 size: 16 residues. CDR3 in amino acids: CASSFGTHSSGNTIYF. Here the CDR3 DNA reads TGTGCCAGCAGCTTTGGGACACATAGCTCTGGAAACACCATATATTTT.

The J gene is TRBJ2-1, the V gene TRBV6-5; 9 nucleotides match TRBD2. Unmatched junction bases numbered 8, after V lost 4 bases and J lost 4 bases. The CDR3 is 16 amino acids. Germline values: CDR1 MNHEY, CDR2 SVGAGI. CDR3: CASSWGMSGGYNEQFF. DNA of the CDR3: TGTGCCAGCAGTTGGGGTATGAGCGGGGGGTACAATGAGCAGTTCTTC.

This chain connects TRBV10-2 to TRBJ2-3; possibly TRBD1 for D (6 bases). This CDR3 is built from 14 residues. Germline V gene sequence: CDR1 WSHSY, CDR2 SAAADI. V was shortened by 6 bases and J by 5 bases, with 15 bases between the two germline ends. The CDR3 region is CASSRGGRGDTQYF. In DNA, the CDR3 is TGCGCCAGCAGCCGTGGGGGCCGGGGAGATACGCAGTATTTT.

The chain uses TRBV5-1 and TRBJ1-4; the D gene is possibly TRBD1 (5 bases). The CDR3 is 15 amino acids. Germline values: CDR1 SGHRS, CDR2 YFSETQ. Trimming stripped 3 bases from V and 2 bases from J, with 11 bases between. The CDR3 DNA is TGCGCCAGCAGCTGGGGCCGGGGGACTAATGAAAAACTGTTTTTT. Its protein product is CASSWGRGTNEKLFF.

J is TRBJ2-1 and V is TRBV5-1; weak D call: TRBD2 (5 bases). CDR3 length: 16 residues. V was shortened by 0 bases and J by 0 bases, with 10 bases between the two germline ends. CDR1 SGHRS and CDR2 YFSETQ come from the germline V gene. CDR3 amino acids: CASSLDTGSSYNEQFF. The CDR3 DNA reads as TGCGCCAGCAGCTTGGATACGGGAAGCTCCTACAATGAGCAGTTCTTC. The entire variable domain, with the rest obtained from reference TRBV5-1 and TRBJ2-1, is as follows: KAGVTQTPRYLIKTRGQQVTLSCSPISGHRSVSWYQQTPGQGLQFLFEYFSETQRNKGNFPGRFSGRQFSNSRSEMNVSTLELGDSALYLCASSLDTGSSYNEQFFGPGTRLTVL.

V is TRBV4-1 and J is TRBJ1-6; D remains unclear. Trimming took off 4 bases at V and 9 bases at J, with 16 bases between the two ends. This CDR3 is built from 15 residues. Germline-derived CDR1 and CDR2 are MGHRA and YSYEKL. The CDR3 DNA follows: TGCGCCAGCAGCCCGTTAATGGGCATTTTTTCACCCCTCCACTTT. Translated, it gives CASSPLMGIFSPLHF.

For the CDR3, the DNA is TGTGCCAGCAGTCTCAGGGGAAACTATGGCTACACCTTC. As protein: CASSLRGNYGYTF. The chain carries TRBV28 and TRBJ1-2, with a tentative D call TRBD1 (6 bases). V was clipped by 5 bases and J by 2 bases, with 9 bases between them. The V gene's germline CDR1 is MDHEN and CDR2 SYDVKM. This CDR3 comprises 13 residues.

The V call is TRBV5-8, the J call TRBJ2-2; D gene uncertain. Trimming left V 0 bases short and J 8 bases short, with 11 bases between. The germline CDR1 and CDR2 sequences are SGHTS and YDEGEE. CDR3 length equals 14 residues. The DNA of the CDR3 is TGTGCCAGCAGCTTGGTACCGGCGGAGGGGGAGCTGTTTTTT. This translates into CASSLVPAEGELFF.

This clone was picked up a small number of times. CDR3 amino acids: CASSQAQGADTEAFF. CDR3 coding DNA: TGTGCCAGCAGCCAAGCCCAGGGGGCGGACACTGAAGCTTTCTTT. The chain has TRBV3-1 (or the pseudogene TRBV3-2) and TRBJ1-1; 8 bases match TRBD1. V gave up 1 base and J gave up 3 bases; unmatched junction bases: 4. Germline values: CDR1 LGHDT, CDR2 YNNKEL (reference sequence). The CDR3 length is 15 residues.

This clone was seen only once. The chain is built from TRBV7-2 and TRBJ2-7; 14 nucleotides match TRBD2. The length of the CDR3 is 15 residues. Germline CDR1 SGHTA, CDR2 FQGNSA. With V trimmed by 4 bases and J by 4 bases, 3 bases remained unmatched. This CDR3 reads CASSYGTSGGYEQYF. CDR3 in DNA: TGTGCCAGCAGCTACGGGACTAGCGGGGGATACGAGCAGTACTTC.

V usage is TRBV4-3 and J usage is TRBJ2-3; 7 bases are a match to TRBD2. Germline-derived CDR1 and CDR2 are LGHNA and YSLEER. The CDR3 spans 15 residues. With V trimmed by 2 bases and J by 5 bases, 7 bases remained unmatched. The CDR3 DNA is TGCGCCAGCAGCCAATTCAGGGTAGCGGGAGATACGCAGTATTTT. Encoded protein: CASSQFRVAGDTQYF.

This clone showed up just once. CDR3 sequence: CASSEGTGGETQYF. As DNA, the CDR3 is TGCGCCAGCAGCGAAGGCACAGGAGGGGAGACCCAGTACTTC. The gene calls are TRBV5-1 and TRBJ2-5; tentative D call: TRBD2 (6 bases). Germline lookup yields CDR1 SGHRS and CDR2 YFSETQ. V lost 4 bases and J lost 5, with 15 bases in between. The CDR3 is 14 residues long.

The CDR3 DNA sequence: TGTGCCAGCAGCCCTACAGGGAACACTGAAGCTTTCTTT. Protein sequence: CASSPTGNTEAFF. The chain carries TRBV9 and TRBJ1-1; D may be TRBD1 (5 bases). Trimming removed 4 bases at V and 1 base at J, with 8 bases between. The germline V gene has CDR1 SGDLS and CDR2 YYNGEE. The CDR3 runs 13 residues.

This sequence joins TRBV7-2 and TRBJ2-7; 9 bases are a match to TRBD2. The CDR3 is 16 residues long. Looked up from germline, CDR1 is SGHTA and CDR2 is FQGNSA. V shed 4 bases, J shed 4 bases, and the junction held 11 bases outside the gene matches. This CDR3 is CASSSRQLAGVYEQYF. The DNA of the CDR3 is TGTGCCAGCAGCTCGCGTCAACTAGCGGGCGTTTACGAGCAGTACTTC.

The V and J genes are TRBV15 and TRBJ2-1, with D maybe TRBD1 (5 bases). The germline V and J ends were trimmed by 3 bases and 2 bases, with 14 bases remaining between them. CDR1 LNHNV and CDR2 YYDKDF come from the germline V gene (reference sequence). The CDR3 spans 16 residues. CDR3 bases: TGTGCCACCAGCAGCAATTTAAGGGGCCCCTACAATGAGCAGTTCTTC. Protein product: CATSSNLRGPYNEQFF.

In this sample, this clone turned up a few times. The chain links TRBV29-1 to TRBJ1-1; the D is unclear. Germline-derived CDR1 and CDR2 are SQVTM and ANQGSEA. The CDR3 contains 12 residues. V shed 3 bases and J shed 1 base, with 6 bases lying between them. The CDR3 here is CSVERGNTEAFF. The DNA for the CDR3 is TGCAGCGTTGAGCGGGGGAACACTGAAGCTTTCTTT.

DNA of the CDR3: TGTGCCAGCAGCGTAGGTCGCGCGGGGGGCGAGCAGTACTTC. Translation gives CASSVGRAGGEQYF. V and J are TRBV9 and TRBJ2-7; TRBD2 matches 8 bases. Germline loops: CDR1 SGDLS, CDR2 YYNGEE. This CDR3 spans 14 amino acids. V lost 0 bases and J lost 6; bases outside the gene matches: 5.

In its sample, this clone was seen a few times. V and J are TRBV15 and TRBJ1-2; TRBD1 agrees at 10 bases. The J segment lost 5 bases and the V segment lost 5 bases, leaving 17 bases of the junction unmatched. Germline V CDR1 and CDR2: LNHNV, YYDKDF (reference sequence). The CDR3 contains 18 residues. The CDR3 sequence is CATSPPGRQGARSYGYTF. DNA for the CDR3: TGTGCCACCAGCCCCCCCGGGAGACAGGGGGCGCGAAGTTATGGCTACACCTTC.

V usage is TRBV19 and J usage is TRBJ2-1; 9 bases map to TRBD2. Trimming at V came to 3 bases and at J to 3 bases, leaving 3 bases not matched to a gene. Germline CDR1 and CDR2: LNHDA and SQIVND (reference sequence). CDR3 size: 15 residues. The CDR3 sequence: CASSMRRGGYNEQFF. The CDR3 DNA reads as TGTGCCAGTAGTATGCGGCGGGGGGGCTACAATGAGCAGTTCTTC.